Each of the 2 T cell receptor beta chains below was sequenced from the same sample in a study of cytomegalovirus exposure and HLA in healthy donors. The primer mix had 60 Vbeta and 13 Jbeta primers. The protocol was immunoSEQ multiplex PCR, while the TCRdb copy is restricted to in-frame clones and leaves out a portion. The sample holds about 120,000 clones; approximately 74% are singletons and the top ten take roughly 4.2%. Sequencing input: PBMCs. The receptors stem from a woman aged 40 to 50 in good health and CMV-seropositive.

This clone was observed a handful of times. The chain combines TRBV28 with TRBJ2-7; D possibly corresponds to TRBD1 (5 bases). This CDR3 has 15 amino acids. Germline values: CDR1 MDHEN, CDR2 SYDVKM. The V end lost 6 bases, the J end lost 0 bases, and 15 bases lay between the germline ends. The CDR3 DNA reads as TGTGCCAGCAGCTCAGGGCCACAGGCCTCCTACGAGCAGTACTTC. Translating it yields CASSSGPQASYEQYF.

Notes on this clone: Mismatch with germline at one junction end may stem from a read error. The DNA for the CDR3 is TGTTCCAGCAGCTCCCGGGGGGACTTCCAAGAGACCCAGTACTTC. Amino acid sequence: CSSSSRGDFQETQYF. This chain uses TRBV7-9 with TRBJ2-5; TRBD2 aligns across 7 bases. The CDR3 totals 15 residues. Germline values: CDR1 SEHNR, CDR2 FQNEAQ (reference sequence).